The rows below give T cell receptor beta chains drawn from one sample of a study of CD8+ T cells in alopecia areata. TCRdb's table, derived via immunoSEQ multiplex PCR, lists solely in-frame clones and lacks some. This sample has about 200,000 clones, with roughly three fifths found just once. The sample consisted of CD4+ T cells sorted from blood, taken at week 4, from a patient treated with tofacitinib. The receptors were sampled from a human donor with alopecia areata. Each CDR3 is given without its conserved first and last residue. Each record gives: V gene, J gene, D gene, CDR3 protein. D genes are given only for firm matches.

TRBV29-1,TRBJ2-7,-,SVVGQAGGLGGQY
TRBV29-1,TRBJ2-2,-,SVDFKTGELF
TRBV7-2,TRBJ2-6,-,ASSLNSGANVLT
TRBV4-1,TRBJ1-5,-,ASSPQGYSNQPQH
TRBV29-1,TRBJ1-1,-,SVEAGFNTEAF
TRBV7-2,TRBJ2-1,TRBD2,ASSPLGLSRYNEQF
TRBV30,TRBJ1-1,-,AWNLGTLNTEAF
TRBV29-1,TRBJ2-1,TRBD2,SVEDRGDPYNEQF
TRBV5-1,TRBJ1-2,-,ASSGDGGYT
TRBV30,TRBJ2-5,-,AWSVSRARAVVETQY
TRBV4-2,TRBJ2-7,-,ASSRVRYEQY
TRBV29-1,TRBJ2-4,TRBD1,SAKGQVGIQY
TRBV7-2,TRBJ2-5,-,ASTIYETQY
TRBV9,TRBJ2-7,TRBD1,ASSRGTAEQY
TRBV2,TRBJ2-5,-,ASSGEGTQY
TRBV6-5,TRBJ1-1,-,ASSLATGSSTEAF
TRBV29-1,TRBJ1-2,-,SVERGSNGYT
TRBV30,TRBJ2-1,TRBD2,AWSVRGLPDNEQF
TRBV7-8,TRBJ1-6,-,ASSLGGRNNSPLH
TRBV7-6,TRBJ2-5,-,ASSSRGTQY
TRBV29-1,TRBJ2-3,-,SVLPSTGGHTQY
TRBV15,TRBJ2-5,-,ATSRGGQSGETQY
TRBV11-1,TRBJ2-7,TRBD2,ASSSGTSGAMLYEQY
TRBV9,TRBJ2-5,-,ASSVGAQGETQY
TRBV10-3,TRBJ1-4,-,ASSSGPEDEKLF
TRBV27,TRBJ1-2,TRBD1,ASSVNRGLDYT
TRBV29-1,TRBJ1-4,-,SVGDRNDEKLF
TRBV7-9,TRBJ1-2,TRBD1,ASSPGQGIVDGYT
TRBV7-2,TRBJ1-5,-,ASSLGRTRAQH
TRBV15,TRBJ1-1,-,ATSRGRGPLWAEAF
TRBV5-1,TRBJ2-7,-,ASSLGDSLAYEQY
TRBV20-1,TRBJ2-5,-,SARGETQY
TRBV2,TRBJ1-6,-,ASSDGSSSYNSPLH
TRBV5-1,TRBJ1-1,-,ASSPNMNTEAF
TRBV4-1,TRBJ2-3,-,ASSQVLSRSRGVDTQY
TRBV29-1,TRBJ2-5,-,SVDRGMETQY
TRBV20-1,TRBJ2-5,-,SAGRGETQY
TRBV29-1,TRBJ1-4,TRBD1,SGQGADEKLF
TRBV25-1,TRBJ2-2,-,ASSPRRGGELF
TRBV29-1,TRBJ2-7,TRBD1,SVEQGAFEQY
TRBV29-1,TRBJ2-7,-,SVGPRLSYEQY
TRBV2,TRBJ1-1,-,ASRETGLNTEAF
TRBV2,TRBJ1-6,TRBD1,ASRGGQGVSPLH
TRBV10-3,TRBJ2-3,-,AISEGVGDTQY
TRBV2,TRBJ1-2,-,ASSGSPAGGTGYT
TRBV25-1,TRBJ1-2,-,ASSSGLYGYT
TRBV4-3,TRBJ1-4,TRBD1,ASSRTGATTNEKLF
TRBV29-1,TRBJ2-1,TRBD1,SVLSVGQGRNNEQF
TRBV30,TRBJ1-1,TRBD1,AWSPTGGFLEAF
TRBV30,TRBJ2-6,-,AWSGKQGTGSGANVLT
TRBV13,TRBJ2-3,-,ASSFPGTDTQY
TRBV27,TRBJ2-7,-,ASSPRGREQY
TRBV4-2,TRBJ2-1,-,ASSQAPYNEQF
TRBV30,TRBJ1-2,TRBD1,AWSTGQVVFGYT
TRBV30,TRBJ2-4,TRBD1,AWDRDGNIQY
TRBV30,TRBJ1-4,-,AWSVRGPAGKLF
TRBV6-5,TRBJ1-2,-,ASKKGRLGGYT
TRBV5-1,TRBJ2-5,-,ASRGPLGRVQETQY
TRBV4-1,TRBJ2-2,TRBD1,ASSRDPTGAPNTGELF
TRBV2,TRBJ1-5,-,ASSADGLNQPQH